This T cell receptor (beta chain) comes out of a study of blood T cell repertoires in COVID-19. Overall study context: Donors in the United States, Italy and Spain gave samples during acute or convalescent COVID-19.

Method: immunoSEQ multiplex PCR; TCRdb's copy keeps in-frame clones and lacks some. The profile covers about 250,000 clones, with about 90% appearing a single time and about 6.3% taken by the ten largest. V shed 2 bases and J 6 bases; nucleotides not matched to a gene: 9. This CDR3 spans 15 amino acids. Germline CDR1 LNHNV, CDR2 YYDKDF (reference sequence). The sequence came from a woman in her 30s with acute COVID-19. The chain combines TRBV15 with TRBJ1-1; 7 bases map to TRBD1. Source material: PBMCs or T cells enriched from blood (not recorded which). DNA for the CDR3: TGTGCCACCAGCAGAACGAGGACAGGTAGCGCTGAAGCTTTCTTT. Protein: CATSRTRTGSAEAFF.